This entry lists 4 T cell receptor beta chains sequenced from one sample in a study of cytomegalovirus exposure and HLA in healthy donors. The PCR was carried out with 60 Vbeta primers and 13 Jbeta primers. TCRdb keeps only in-frame clones here, not all; method: immunoSEQ multiplex PCR. The data show about 200,000 clones, with roughly 70% seen just once and over 1.5% held by the top ten. The sequenced material came from PBMCs. These TCRs come from a woman between 25 and 40 years old in good health and CMV-seronegative.

To note about this clone: Other nucleotide sequences in the sample specify the same CDR3. V and J are TRBV19 and TRBJ2-1; 10 bases line up with TRBD2. The germline CDR1 and CDR2 sequences are LNHDA and SQIVND (reference sequence). Losses at the gene ends were 3 bases for V and 4 bases for J; bases not matched to a gene: 6. This CDR3 is 16 amino acids long. The DNA for the CDR3 is TGTGCCAGTAGTATGGGAGCGGGAGGGTCTTACAATGAGCAGTTCTTC. It encodes CASSMGAGGSYNEQFF. Full variable domain (outside the CDR3, taken from reference TRBV19 and TRBJ2-1): DGGITQSPKYLFRKEGQNVTLSCEQNLNHDAMYWYRQDPGQGLRLIYYSQIVNDFQKGDIAEGYSVSREKKESFPLTVTSAQKNPTAFYLCASSMGAGGSYNEQFFGPGTRLTVL.

This chain links TRBV6-1 with TRBJ1-2; D is unresolved. The CDR3 runs to 16 residues. The germline CDR1 and CDR2 sequences are MNHNS and SASEGT. Trimming took 0 bases from V and 4 from J, leaving 15 bases between them. Written as DNA, the CDR3 is TGTGCCAGCAGTGAAGCCCCCACCGTAAGCCTCTATGGCTACACCTTC. Translated, it gives CASSEAPTVSLYGYTF.

The chain carries TRBV7-2 and TRBJ2-1, with 11 bases lining up with TRBD2. V was clipped by 5 bases and J by 2 bases; unmatched bases: 8. The CDR3 has 17 residues. Germline assignment: CDR1 SGHTA and CDR2 FQGNSA. Here the CDR3 reads CASSHTKTSGTYNEQFF. DNA for the CDR3: TGTGCCAGCAGCCATACCAAGACTAGCGGGACCTACAATGAGCAGTTCTTC.

The V gene is TRBV6-4, the J gene TRBJ1-2, with 7 bases matching TRBD1. Germline-derived CDR1 and CDR2 are MRHNA and SNTAGT. CDR3 length equals 14 residues. V was pared by 4 bases and J by 8 bases, with 10 bases of the junction left unmatched. CDR3 sequence: CASSANDRAGGYTF. In DNA form, the CDR3 reads TGTGCCAGCAGTGCCAACGACAGGGCCGGGGGCTACACCTTC.